This T cell receptor (beta chain) was found in a study of cytomegalovirus exposure and HLA in healthy donors (dated 2017 in TCRdb). Context from the whole study: An earlier analysis of roughly 610 of the donors reported about 280 Gb of sequence data and roughly 120 million unique TCR beta sequences obtained from roughly 180 million T cells. An early release that covered 640 HLA-typed donors contained 300 to 350 gigabases of sequencing data and tens of millions of unique TCR sequences. High-throughput TCR immunosequencing, statistical association of individual TCRs with disease status, and machine learning were combined to predict cytomegalovirus infection status. A later genetic analysis used genome-wide SNP genotypes for about 60% of the roughly 700 donors, treating that subset as a discovery cohort. In a later analysis, previously published TCR beta repertoires from 600 to 850 donors were re-analyzed and high-resolution HLA genotyping was added so that TCR occurrence patterns could be studied. In the later analysis, no new phenotypic data were used to find candidate immune exposures; instead, reliance was placed on TCR beta sequences and their occurrence across donors. Among 300 to 500 genotyped donors of the cohort, an average of roughly 230,000 unique TCR beta nucleotide sequences was sequenced per donor, of which roughly 18% were non-productive. Roughly five DR-DQ haplotypes were handled as single units for association and clustering because linkage in the cohort was strong. Typing coverage varied by locus: roughly 620-640 donors for A, B, C, DRB1 and DQB1; some 520 for DQA1; some 610 for DPA1; 450 to 480 for DPB1. Besides the first cohort of around 700 subjects, a separate validation cohort made up of 95 to 150 different subjects was used. An earlier analysis of some 600 of the donors applied high-throughput TCR beta sequencing to assess whether each TCR beta V gene segment acted as functional or pseudogenic. Every discovery cohort repertoire had been produced on one sequencing platform. The study aimed to test whether signatures of past pathogen exposure could be identified by cataloging public T cell receptors. The T cell repertoires of several hundred subjects were profiled by immunosequencing and related to cytomegalovirus serostatus. Both class I and class II loci were covered by HLA typing, at four-digit resolution. Of the roughly 400 genotyped donors, approximately 83% fell in the genetic ancestry cluster associated with self-reported Caucasian donors. Donor age, sex, ethnicity and CMV serostatus were collected together with the repertoire data. What the authors observed across the whole study: Linkage disequilibrium might explain the correlated functional status among segregating V segments, but an unknown experimental factor could not be ruled out. In vitro tests confirmed that a few of the cytomegalovirus-associated TCR beta chains recognize cytomegalovirus antigens. Some IMGT-functional V segments, including TRBV6-2 and TRBV6-3, could not be distinguished by the 87-base-pair reads and were therefore excluded. An association between a missense DCLRE1C variant and V-gene and J-gene trimming of TCR beta chains was found in a later genetic analysis and replicated in an independent cohort. A further reported finding was that TCR beta sequences accurately predicted the HLA-A and HLA-B alleles for most subjects in the first cohort. Because counts were too low, roughly 16 rarely observed V segments, including chromosome 9 orphons, were excluded from the earlier analysis of several hundred of the donors. In a later analysis, HLA-associated TCR beta chains were found to be more clonally expanded and to have lower generation probabilities than equally common non-associated chains. In a later analysis, the rate of TCR association differed among HLA loci, with DRB1 alleles having the most associated TCRs and HLA-C alleles having the fewest. A cluster of highly shared sequence variants was judged likely to be a technical artifact of the sequencing pipeline. At a false discovery rate of 0.05, a later analysis linked some 18,000 TCR beta sequences to specific HLA alleles. According to the authors, the approach could potentially be generalized to other disease states and immunological phenotypes. Several of the top co-occurrence clusters appeared to be linked to parvovirus B19, influenza, CMV and Epstein-Barr virus, according to a later analysis. According to a later analysis, most CMV-associated TCR beta chains appeared to be HLA-restricted, and the HLA associations seemed to be driven largely by CMV exposure. In a later genetic analysis, fewer N-insertions in productive TCRs were reported among donors in an Asian-associated ancestry cluster than the 666-donor mean. Cytomegalovirus status was reported to be diagnosed by the classifier with high specificity and sensitivity in both the original and validation cohorts. An earlier analysis of approximately 600 of the donors showed that most TCR beta V segments appeared in productive rearrangements either about 87% or about 30% of the time, which broadly matched IMGT annotations. In the study, approximately 150 TCR beta chains were listed as associated with cytomegalovirus. While some public TCRs were present in many individuals, most TCR sequences turned up only very rarely across donors. The only immune exposure information available for the cohort was CMV serostatus. Because HLA typing was unavailable for some donors at each locus, only the typed subset was used in association tests. Assigning TCR associations to individual alleles was difficult when HLA alleles, especially DR and DQ, strongly co-occurred. Presence/absence analyses assumed roughly uniform sequencing depth across donors, an assumption that may not hold. This cohort had only TCR beta chains sequenced, and the lack of alpha or paired-chain data limited which features could be detected.

The cohort was made up of several hundred healthy bone marrow donors. Cohort members were all nominally healthy when sampled, although unrecorded immune exposures were likely present. The donor was CMV seronegative and belonged to the group of roughly 330 seronegative cohort members. A peripheral blood sample was provided by each donor, and peripheral blood mononuclear cells were used for TCR beta sequencing. Genomic DNA extraction from the blood cell samples was performed with the Qiagen DNeasy Blood Extraction Kit. Library creation used the immunoSEQ multiplex PCR assay. The multiplex PCR relied on a mix of 60 forward primers for TCR Vbeta segments and 13 reverse primers for TCR Jbeta segments. A multiplex PCR assay on genomic DNA amplified the CDR3 region of rearranged TCR beta genes. The amplified TCR beta libraries were sequenced on the Illumina HiSeq System as 87-base-pair reads. The authors' pipeline ran thus. A later analysis counted about 76 million unique TCR beta chains across the 700 or so repertoires, and 9 million to 14 million of these chains were shared by at least two donors. Raw reads were error-corrected and collapsed into unique sequences by a nearest-neighbor algorithm in which closely related sequences were merged to remove PCR and sequencing errors. To assign V, D and J gene segments, CDR3 sequences were aligned to IMGT reference sequences. For a sequence to be retained, a match of at least six nucleotides was required to both a V gene segment and a J gene segment. A rearrangement was called productive if the CDR3 had no stop codons and remained in frame with V and J, and every other rearrangement was called non-productive. CDR3 was defined by IMGT convention, running from the second conserved V-encoded cysteine to the conserved J-encoded phenylalanine. In an earlier analysis of more than 550 of the donors, sequences lacking an unambiguous match to a single V gene segment were excluded. In an earlier analysis of some 590 of the donors, a V segment was called functional when productive rearrangements were above 56.7%, and segregating when the standard deviation between donors exceeded 5%. A statistical classification framework was developed to diagnose cytomegalovirus status using the catalog of TCR beta chain sequences. In a later analysis, V and J genes were assigned by comparing TCR nucleotide sequences against IMGT/GENE-DB human TR gene sequences. In a later analysis, CDR3 sequences and most-parsimonious VDJ recombination scenarios were assigned using the TCRdist pipeline. A later analysis defined each TCR beta chain by its CDR3 amino acid sequence plus V-gene family, and excluded reads lacking a unique V-gene family. To address suspected cross-contamination and a sequencing artifact, a later analysis removed several hundred highly shared, low-generation-probability nucleotide sequences. In a later analysis, a clonal expansion index for each public chain was calculated from normalized within-repertoire ranks of inferred template counts. In a later analysis, generation probabilities were computed with a VDJ recombination model fitted to out-of-frame rearrangements, and the resulting probabilities were checked against IGoR. Hypergeometric tests were used in a later analysis to score TCR-TCR, TCR-HLA and TCR-CMV co-occurrence, with a repertoire-size bias correction applied to the TCR pairs. False discovery rates were estimated in a later analysis by permuting HLA or CMV assignments 20 times. In a later analysis, co-occurring TCRs were grouped using DBSCAN, with TCRdist sequence similarity added in when clustering inside HLA-allele-positive subsets. Co-occurrence clustering excluded repertoires with fewer than 30,000 or more than 120,000 public chains, plus five with anomalous nucleotide sharing. The table comes from immuneACCESS by way of TCRdb, which keeps in-frame sequences with V and J called. Part of the clones is missing from these tables; in studies checked, under half for an unresolved V gene and the rest for unknown reasons. V and J calls and clone size are copied from that table; D and trimming were computed from the DNA. Within this sample are some 100,000 clones, with roughly 70% of them counted one time only. Around 8.1% of the sample rests with the top ten.

Of note for this clone: Its specific antigen is unknown. Base-call qualities are not available, and no considerably larger clone is one nucleotide away.

The CDR3 has 17 amino acids, counting the end cysteine and phenylalanine. Only the CDR3 portion is preserved as DNA: 51 bases, with reading frame beginning at the first base. The V end loses 5 bases and the J end loses 0 bases, and a stretch of 14 bases separates them. According to the germline V gene (reference sequence), CDR1 reads SEHNR and CDR2 reads FQNEAQ. The V gene is TRBV7-9 and the J gene is TRBJ2-6; TRBD1 is a weak D gene call, 6 bases matching. The sequencing sample was made of PBMCs. This sequence was found in a man aged 35 to 55 in good health and CMV-seronegative. In nucleotides, the sequence is TGTGCCAGCAGCCCAACCCAGGGGCGCTCTGGGGCCAACGTCCTGACTTTC. It codes for CASSPTQGRSGANVLTF.